The clone carrying this T cell receptor beta chain was observed once. What it binds is unknown. Selection for sequencing was limited to patients who had shown CD8+CD57+ cell expansion by flow cytometry. With no exception, the patients had severe acquired aplastic anemia. Blood sampling was performed on the patients, and none of them had received therapy by then. CDR3 and TCR beta VDJ profiling relied on genomic DNA as the template. One entry per CDR3 protein results from TCRdb running MiXCR on the reads. Here the sample spans approximately 150,000 distinct CDR3 sequences, roughly two thirds being singletons. These data are taken from a study of CD8+CD57+ T cells in acquired aplastic anemia. Study at large: Sorted CD4+ and CD8+ cells gave a mean 3.2 ug DNA, range about 0.19 to 27.4 ug. The study, taken as a whole, reports: Researchers report that 25 to 30 CD8+ CDR3 sequences appeared in both patients and controls.

The receptor was isolated from a human donor with aplastic anemia. Sequencing was done on a sample of sorted CD4+, CD8+, or CD8+CD57+ T cells (not recorded which) from PBMCs.

The CDR3 loop is CASSQGTQETQYF. CDR3 nucleotide sequence: TGCGCCAGCAGCCAAGGGACACAAGAGACCCAGTACTTC. The chain recombines TRBV4-1 with TRBJ2-5, with D possibly matching TRBD1 (5 bases). Deletions cut 1 base from V and 2 bases from J, with 5 bases between. This CDR3 has 13 amino acids. Per germline, CDR1 MGHRA and CDR2 YSYEKL.